One sample yielded the 17 T cell receptor beta chains listed below, sequenced in a study of blood T cell repertoires in COVID-19. Clones were read by immunoSEQ multiplex PCR, and TCRdb kept only the in-frame ones, dropping some. The table lists about 210,000 clones, around four fifths of them singletons. The specimen was peripheral blood. The receptors here all came from a woman aged 35 to 49 with active or convalescent COVID-19.

The chain joins TRBV5-4 to TRBJ1-2; no reliable D call. Germline V gives CDR1 SGHNT, CDR2 YYREEE (reference sequence). This CDR3 region has 14 residues. V was cut by 0 bases and J by 1 base, with 7 bases left in between. Here the CDR3 reads CASSLELNNYGYTF. CDR3 nucleotides: TGTGCCAGCAGCTTGGAACTGAATAACTATGGCTACACCTTC.

This clone was counted between two and nine times. The chain is built from TRBV28 and TRBJ1-1, with D possibly being TRBD1 (6 bases). Trimming shortened V by 5 bases and J by 1 base, and 14 bases separated the two germline ends. Germline V gives CDR1 MDHEN, CDR2 SYDVKM. This CDR3 is 15 amino acids long. CDR3 sequence reads: CASSLPMGANTEAFF. The CDR3 DNA sequence: TGTGCCAGCAGTCTCCCGATGGGGGCGAACACTGAAGCTTTCTTT.

V and J are TRBV2 and TRBJ1-3; D might be TRBD1 (6 bases). Germline values: CDR1 SNHLY, CDR2 FYNNEI. V lost 4 bases, J lost 2 bases, and 9 bases lay in between. This CDR3 has 14 residues. The CDR3 DNA follows: TGTGCCAGCAGTGTCCAGGGGCCTGGAAACACCATATATTTT. This translates into CASSVQGPGNTIYF.

The gene calls are TRBV7-8 and TRBJ2-7; 11 bases line up with TRBD1. This CDR3 is built from 14 residues. Germline V gives CDR1 SGHVS, CDR2 FQNEAQ. V trimming: 5 bases; J trimming: 3 bases; junction bases outside the gene matches: 3. The CDR3 sequence: CASSPGTGGYEQYF. DNA for the CDR3: TGTGCCAGCAGCCCCGGGACAGGGGGCTACGAGCAGTACTTC.

The gene calls are TRBV5-6 and TRBJ1-4, with unresolved D. CDR1 and CDR2 from the germline V gene are SGHDT and YYEEEE. The CDR3 runs to 12 residues. V lost 4 bases to trimming and J lost 8 bases, with 9 bases between them. The CDR3 coding sequence is TGTGCCAGCAGCGTGGCGCAGGAAAAACTGTTTTTT. Translation: CASSVAQEKLFF. Together with reference TRBV5-6 and TRBJ1-4, the CDR3 gives the full variable domain: DAGVTQSPTHLIKTRGQQVTLRCSPKSGHDTVSWYQQALGQGPQFIFQYYEEEERQRGNFPDRFSGHQFPNYSSELNVNALLLGDSALYLCASSVAQEKLFFGSGTQLSVL.

This clone was recorded a few times. The chain uses TRBV2 and TRBJ1-1, with D possibly TRBD1 on 6 matching bases. In germline, CDR1 is SNHLY, CDR2 FYNNEI. The CDR3 covers 14 residues. V gave up 7 bases and J gave up 5 bases, with 17 bases separating them. The CDR3 sequence is CASNLGGGGTEAFF. The CDR3 DNA is TGTGCCAGCAACCTAGGAGGGGGAGGGACTGAAGCTTTCTTT.

The rearrangement joins TRBV19 to TRBJ2-2; 7 nucleotides match TRBD2. V trimming: 4 bases; J trimming: 1 base; junction bases outside the gene matches: 15. CDR1 and CDR2 (germline): LNHDA, SQIVND (reference sequence). The CDR3 covers 19 residues. The CDR3 reads CASSSQWGSRGGNTGELFF. The CDR3 DNA reads TGTGCCAGTAGTAGCCAGTGGGGTAGTCGCGGGGGGAACACCGGGGAGCTGTTTTTT.

The V gene is TRBV7-9, the J gene TRBJ2-7; the D is unclear. CDR3 length: 13 amino acids. In germline, CDR1 is SEHNR, CDR2 FQNEAQ (reference sequence). Trimming shortened V by 2 bases and J by 5 bases, and 10 bases separated the two germline ends. DNA of the CDR3: TGTGCCAGCAGCTTATTGGGCCTTGACGAGCAGTACTTC. Translated: CASSLLGLDEQYF. Full variable domain (remainder filled in from reference TRBV7-9 and TRBJ2-7): DTGVSQNPRHKITKRGQNVTFRCDPISEHNRLYWYRQTLGQGPEFLTYFQNEAQLEKSRLLSDRFSAERPKGSFSTLEIQRTEQGDSAMYLCASSLLGLDEQYFGPGTRLTVT.

V is TRBV5-4 and J is TRBJ2-7; 8 bases map to TRBD1. Trimming removed 5 bases from V and 3 bases from J; junction bases left unmatched: 13. This CDR3 region has 16 residues. The V gene's germline CDR1 is SGHNT and CDR2 YYREEE (reference sequence). The CDR3 nucleotides are TGTGCCAGCAGTCTAACGACAGGGGCAATATTCTACGAGCAGTACTTC. Its translation: CASSLTTGAIFYEQYF.

The chain employs TRBV2 and TRBJ1-1; D uncertain. Germline CDR1 reads SNHLY; CDR2 reads FYNNEI. V lost 6 bases to trimming and J lost 1 base, with 6 bases between them. CDR3 length equals 12 residues. CDR3 sequence: CASSHTNTEAFF. CDR3 DNA: TGTGCCAGCAGCCACACGAACACTGAAGCTTTCTTT.

This clone was counted only a few times. The chain recombines TRBV13 with TRBJ2-7; D unresolved. This CDR3 has 14 amino acids. Germline V gene data show CDR1 as PRHDT and CDR2 as FYEKMQ (reference sequence). V was shortened by 5 bases and J by 2 bases, with 13 bases between the two germline ends. CDR3 sequence: CASSDDSAPYEQYF. The CDR3 region has the DNA TGTGCCAGCAGCGACGACTCTGCCCCCTACGAGCAGTACTTC.

The J gene is TRBJ2-5, the V gene TRBV3-1 (or the pseudogene TRBV3-2); 7 bases match TRBD2. V shed 1 base, J shed 5 bases, and the junction held 10 bases outside the gene matches. The V gene's germline CDR1 is LGHDT and CDR2 YNNKEL (reference sequence). The CDR3 spans 16 residues. For the CDR3, the DNA is TGTGCCAGCAGCCAAGTTAGCGGGCTACTTTCGGAGACCCAGTACTTC. Residues: CASSQVSGLLSETQYF.

J is TRBJ1-5 and V is TRBV20-1; perhaps TRBD1 as D (6 bases). CDR3 length equals 14 residues. Trimming removed 3 bases at V and 2 bases at J, with 11 bases between. CDR1 is DFQATT and CDR2 is SNEGSKA in the germline V gene (reference sequence). DNA of the CDR3: TGCAGTGCTAGTATGCAGGGGCGCAATCAGCCCCAGCATTTT. Translating gives CSASMQGRNQPQHF.

The J gene is TRBJ2-7, the V gene TRBV18; 8 bases align to TRBD2. Germline assignment: CDR1 KGHSH and CDR2 LQKENI. The CDR3 contains 14 residues. Trimming removed 2 bases from V and 3 bases from J; junction bases left unmatched: 3. The CDR3 region is CASSPSGGGYEQYF. DNA of the CDR3: TGTGCCAGCTCACCATCCGGGGGGGGCTACGAGCAGTACTTC.

The chain links TRBV5-4 to TRBJ1-6; 7 positions agree with TRBD1. V was clipped by 3 bases and J by 5 bases; unmatched bases: 8. Germline CDR1 and CDR2: SGHNT and YYREEE (reference sequence). CDR3 size: 16 residues. In DNA form, the CDR3 reads TGTGCCAGCAGCTCAGGGGGGAAGTTCAATAATTCACCCCTCCACTTT. Its translation is CASSSGGKFNNSPLHF.

The chain is built from TRBV27 and TRBJ1-1, with D perhaps matching TRBD1 (6 bases). The germline V gene has CDR1 MNHEY and CDR2 SMNVEV (reference sequence). V lost 3 bases and J 6 bases, leaving 11 bases between the germline ends. There are 13 residues in the CDR3. The CDR3 spells CASSLTGIAEAFF. The CDR3 region has the DNA TGTGCCAGCAGTTTGACAGGAATCGCTGAAGCTTTCTTT.

This rearrangement joins TRBV18 to TRBJ2-1; 7 bases are shared with TRBD1. The CDR3 spans 15 residues. Unmatched junction bases numbered 5, after V lost 6 bases and J lost 0 bases. Germline V gene sequence: CDR1 KGHSH, CDR2 LQKENI. This CDR3 reads CASSPGTDSYNEQFF. CDR3 nucleotide sequence: TGTGCCAGCTCCCCCGGGACAGACTCCTACAATGAGCAGTTCTTC.